These T cell receptor beta chains were read from a single sample in a study of blood T cell repertoires in COVID-19. Some clones are missing from TCRdb's copy, which holds only in-frame ones; the method was immunoSEQ multiplex PCR. Of 220,000 or so clones listed, roughly nine tenths were seen once; the top ten hold under 3.5%. The specimen was PBMCs or T cells enriched from blood (not recorded which). The source is a woman aged 18-35 years in a cohort exposed to, infected with or recovered from COVID-19 (not recorded which). CDR3s include the opening cysteine and the closing phenylalanine or tryptophan.

j_call v_call cdr3_aa
TRBJ2-7 TRBV6-5 CASRHPGTGYEQYF
TRBJ2-2 TRBV27 CASGASGRLYTGELFF
TRBJ1-1 TRBV7-9 CASSQRQGLGEAFF
TRBJ1-3 TRBV2 CASQQGSGNTIYF
TRBJ1-3 TRBV30 CAWSLGQGGNTIYF
TRBJ1-2 TRBV4-1 CASSQGDSLLFGNYGYTF
TRBJ1-5 TRBV27 CASSLGSYSNQPQHF
TRBJ1-6 TRBV2 CASSESRPPLHF
TRBJ1-2 TRBV5-1 CASTPGQKVDGYTF
TRBJ2-1 TRBV11-2 CASSLDMAGGSYNEQFF
TRBJ1-1 TRBV5-1 CASSRQGDTEAFF
TRBJ2-7 TRBV4-1 CASSDETVPSYEQYF
TRBJ2-3 TRBV14 CASSQPGTGGAWGDTQYF
TRBJ2-2 TRBV7-9 CASSLGSQRRTGELFF
TRBJ1-2 TRBV19 CATHRGADYGYTF
TRBJ1-2 TRBV5-6 CASSLATVGYGYTF
TRBJ1-2 TRBV2 CASNQQGPYGYTF
TRBJ2-3 TRBV5-1 CASSLELAGGTDTQYF
TRBJ2-1 TRBV20-1 CSAGLANEQFF
TRBJ1-2 TRBV24-1 CATAGTTGEVDYGYTF
TRBJ2-1 TRBV7-8 CASSQRGNEQFF
TRBJ1-1 TRBV10-3 CAISSQVLTEAFF
TRBJ1-1 TRBV18 CASSPPTGYTEAFF
TRBJ2-7 TRBV7-9 CASSLGNPGQPYEQYF
TRBJ2-7 TRBV6-1 CASSDPDRGTYEQYF
TRBJ2-1 TRBV5-4 CASRSKGGNEQFF
TRBJ2-2 TRBV6-4 CASSEQGTNTGELFF
TRBJ2-2 TRBV19 CASSITNPRSGELFF
TRBJ2-1 TRBV7-9 CASSLGDYLGEQFF
TRBJ2-1 TRBV6-2/TRBV6-3 CASSYPGEQFF
TRBJ1-4 TRBV5-1 CASIRDTPTNEKLFF
TRBJ2-5 TRBV14 CASSQEGAGPLYQETQYF
TRBJ2-7 TRBV6-5 CASSYGQGSYEQYF
TRBJ1-5 TRBV15 CATSRGTGANQPQHF
TRBJ1-1 TRBV9 CASSVEGAGNTEAFF
TRBJ2-4 TRBV18 CASSPRQGVQIQYF
TRBJ2-1 TRBV24-1 CATSDRGYNEQFF
TRBJ1-5 TRBV9 CASSVQGLGNQPQHF
TRBJ1-2 TRBV2 CASSESGQGVGYTF
TRBJ1-4 TRBV28 CASSLVYEKLFF
TRBJ1-5 TRBV6-4 CASSVHVNQPQHF
TRBJ1-1 TRBV16 CASSQSTSEGTEAFF
TRBJ1-3 TRBV23-1 CASSRDRSGNTIYF
TRBJ2-5 TRBV6-5 CASSYSTGFIETQYF
TRBJ2-7 TRBV5-1 CASSLGTGAYEQYF
TRBJ2-3 TRBV5-1 CASSLEFSGSADTQYF
TRBJ2-1 TRBV12-3/TRBV12-4 CASSFSSLDEQFF
TRBJ1-5 TRBV5-1 CASSFTVDQPQHF